One and the same sample provided the 13 T cell receptor beta chains below, sequenced in a study of T cells in Graves' hyperthyroidism and ophthalmopathy. Authors of the study amplified TCR beta CDR3 regions from RNA transcripts. When the TCR CDR3 underwent first-round RT-PCR, the HTBI primer set was used. TCRdb ran MiXCR on the multiplex PCR reads and lists one entry per CDR3 protein. There are about 350,000 distinct CDR3 sequences in the sample; more than 11% occur only once, and 20% to 25% lies in the top ten. The sequencing sample was made of blood. The source of these receptors is a woman between 25 and 40 years old with Graves' hyperthyroidism.

V is TRBV3-1 and J is TRBJ2-7; 7 nucleotides line up with TRBD2. The germline V gene has CDR1 LGHDT and CDR2 YNNKEL (reference sequence). The CDR3 runs 15 residues. Trimming took 2 bases from V and 6 from J; bases not matched to a gene: 10. The CDR3 loop reads CASSQPGTTFLEQYF. CDR3 DNA sequence: TGTGCCAGCAGCCAACCCGGGACTACATTCCTCGAGCAGTACTTC.

This clonotype was observed many times. V is TRBV2 and J is TRBJ2-5; D gene unclear. The V gene lost 1 base and the J gene lost 2 bases, with 11 bases spanning the gap. CDR3 length: 15 amino acids. Germline V gene sequence: CDR1 SNHLY, CDR2 FYNNEI. CDR3: CASSEGFTTQETQYF. The CDR3 bases are TGTGCCAGCAGTGAAGGTTTTACTACTCAAGAGACCCAGTACTTC.

At least ten counts were recorded for this clonotype. J is TRBJ2-3 and V is TRBV11-3, with 10 bases fitting TRBD2. V was clipped by 5 bases and J by 0 bases; unmatched bases: 8. Germline V lookup: CDR1 SGHNT, CDR2 YENEEA. The CDR3 length is 17 residues. In nucleotides, the CDR3 is TGTGCCAGCAGCGCCGGGACTAGCGTGACTAGCACAGATACGCAGTATTTT. It translates to CASSAGTSVTSTDTQYF.

Many counts were recorded for this clonotype. This chain joins TRBV10-2 and TRBJ1-1; no clear D gene. This CDR3 has 15 residues. Germline V CDR1 and CDR2: WSHSY, SAAADI. V was shortened by 2 bases and J by 0 bases, with 10 bases between the two germline ends. CDR3 amino acids: CASSEIDRVNTEAFF. The CDR3 bases are TGCGCCAGCAGTGAGATTGATAGGGTGAACACTGAAGCTTTCTTT.

Ten or more counts support this clonotype. The rearrangement uses TRBV7-2 and TRBJ2-3; 8 bases are a match to TRBD1. The ends lost 3 bases at V and 3 bases at J; junction bases unmatched: 5. CDR1 is SGHTA, CDR2 FQGNSA, per germline. The CDR3 is made up of 15 amino acids. This chain's CDR3 is CASSLRGQGTDTQYF. CDR3 sequence (DNA): TGTGCCAGCAGCTTGCGAGGACAGGGTACAGATACGCAGTATTTT.

This clonotype appeared a few times. V usage is TRBV20-1 and J usage is TRBJ2-7; the D is unclear. V was trimmed by 5 bases and J by 2 bases, leaving 13 bases between them. Germline CDR1 and CDR2: DFQATT and SNEGSKA (reference sequence). There are 13 residues in the CDR3. The CDR3 region is CSAPMTAAYEQYF. The CDR3 DNA follows: TGCAGTGCTCCCATGACGGCAGCCTACGAGCAGTACTTC.

In its sample, this clonotype was seen many times. J is TRBJ2-5 and V is TRBV6-6, with D tentatively TRBD2 (5 bases). The germline V gene encodes CDR1 MNHNY and CDR2 SVGAGI (reference sequence). The CDR3 is 13 amino acids. With 2 bases removed from V and 7 bases from J, the gap between germline ends came to 11 bases. The CDR3 reads CASSYDSAGTQYF. The CDR3 coding sequence is TGTGCCAGCAGTTACGACTCGGCGGGGACCCAGTACTTC.

This clonotype was counted many times. DNA for the CDR3: TGTGCCAGCAGCTTAGGGGCGGGACGATATGACGAGCAGTACTTC. Amino acids: CASSLGAGRYDEQYF. The V call is TRBV11-2, the J call TRBJ2-7, with D perhaps TRBD2 (6 bases). Germline V gene sequence: CDR1 SGHAT, CDR2 FQNNGV. Trimming left V 1 base short and J 5 bases short, with 15 bases between. The CDR3 is 15 amino acids.

This clonotype was picked up a small number of times. The rearrangement links TRBV28 to TRBJ2-2; no clear D. The V gene's germline CDR1 is MDHEN and CDR2 SYDVKM. Trimming shortened V by 3 bases and J by 1 base, and 15 bases separated the two germline ends. The CDR3 consists of 17 residues. CDR3 DNA sequence: TGTGCCAGCAGTTTTACTTACGGACCTAAGAACACCGGGGAGCTGTTTTTT. Its protein product is CASSFTYGPKNTGELFF.

This clonotype was detected many times. The rearrangement links TRBV11-2 to TRBJ2-6; D is possibly TRBD1 (6 bases). The V and J ends lost 4 bases and 0 bases respectively, with 28 bases between them. This CDR3 is 22 amino acids long. Germline-derived CDR1 and CDR2 are SGHAT and FQNNGV. The CDR3 here is CASSSYSGTTGLISSGANVLTF. The CDR3 DNA reads as TGTGCCAGCAGCTCGTACTCCGGGACAACTGGACTTATTAGCTCTGGGGCCAACGTCCTGACTTTC.

This clonotype has at least ten counts. The J gene is TRBJ1-2, the V gene TRBV6-1, with D unclear. The CDR3 sequence is 14 residues long. Germline values: CDR1 MNHNS, CDR2 SASEGT. V was cut by 3 bases and J by 2 bases, with 10 bases left in between. The CDR3 loop reads CASSDGGGNYGYTF. The CDR3 DNA follows: TGTGCCAGCAGTGATGGAGGAGGGAACTATGGCTACACCTTC.

The rearrangement joins TRBV11-3 to TRBJ2-3; no definite D call. V shed 5 bases and J shed 6 bases, with 12 bases lying between them. CDR1 and CDR2 from the germline V gene are SGHNT and YENEEA. The CDR3 has 13 residues. This chain's CDR3 is CASSENIGDTQYF. The DNA of the CDR3 is TGTGCCAGCAGCGAAAACATAGGCGATACGCAGTATTTT.

The rearrangement uses TRBV9 and TRBJ2-1; 14 nucleotides line up with TRBD2. The CDR3 covers 17 residues. The V segment lost 4 bases and the J segment 3 bases; nucleotides outside the gene matches: 6. The V gene's germline CDR1 is SGDLS and CDR2 YYNGEE. CDR3 sequence reads: CASSPRLAGGNYNEQFF. DNA of the CDR3: TGTGCCAGCAGCCCGCGACTAGCGGGAGGGAACTACAATGAGCAGTTCTTC.